The source of this TCR beta chain is a study of OX40 agonist ivuxolimab in advanced cancers. Regarding the complete study: Ivuxolimab was an agonistic, fully human IgG2 monoclonal antibody directed against OX40 (CD134), a costimulatory receptor. Intravenous ivuxolimab was administered to patients every 2 weeks at six dose levels: 0.01, 0.1, 0.3, 1.5, 3 and 10 mg/kg. Of the roughly 53 patients in dose escalation, some 20 had hepatocellular carcinoma, approximately 15 had melanoma, 9 had renal cell carcinoma and 9 had head and neck cancer. The dose-escalation cohort was about 83% male with a mean age of around 64 years, ranging from roughly 23 to 90. Patients were allowed to have had prior anti-PD-1, anti-PD-L1 or anti-CTLA-4 therapy, and more than 35% of the dose-escalation patients had been treated with checkpoint inhibitors. Partial responses occurred in three dose-escalation patients, of whom one had hepatocellular carcinoma and two had cutaneous melanoma. Peripheral TCRbeta sequencing was intended to test whether TCR sequence diversity was altered and clonal T-cell expansion was caused by ivuxolimab. The paper covers the monotherapy dose-escalation part of the phase I ivuxolimab trial, which included N ≈ 57 patients. Study-wide conclusions, independent of this receptor: Antigen specificity was not determined for the clonally expanded peripheral T cells. Low levels of normalized T-cell clonal expansion were also shown by some nonresponding patients. In partial responders in the 0.1-3.0 mg/kg groups, normalized peripheral clonal expansion was found to be among the lowest, especially among CD8+ T cells. On average, CD8+ T cells showed more expanded clones than CD4+ T cells after ivuxolimab. At doses of 0.1 to 3.0 mg/kg, clonal expansion of both CD4+ and CD8+ blood T cells was observed from baseline to week 6.

To sequence the TCRbeta CDR3 region, genomic DNA was isolated from the sorted cells. TCRbeta CDR3 regions were sequenced using the immunoSEQ Assay. TCRdb's version of the immuneACCESS table is confined to in-frame rearrangements and falls short of the full clone set. An unresolved V gene accounts for under half of the shortfall where checked; the remainder is of unknown origin. A total of some 86,000 clones appear in this sample, 70% to 90% of them only once. The ten biggest clones cover over 1.2% of the sample. Patients with autoimmune disease history or receiving systemic immunosuppression were excluded from the trial. Peripheral blood for TCR sequencing was collected from all dose cohorts at baseline, on cycle 4 day 1, and on cycle 7 day 1. Samples were obtained from an open-label, multicenter, first-in-human phase I dose-escalation trial of ivuxolimab. Adults with locally advanced or metastatic head and neck squamous cell, hepatocellular, melanoma or renal cell carcinoma were enrolled in the trial. Before TCR sequencing, CD4+ T cells and CD8+ T cells were sorted from peripheral blood as separate populations.

The junction shows trimming of 2 bases on V and 4 bases on J, plus 15 bases between the germline ends. CDR1 and CDR2 are drawn from the germline V gene: MGHRA, YSYEKL. From its cysteine to its phenylalanine, the CDR3 spans 15 amino acids. The only DNA kept is the CDR3, 45 bases in frame from the first base. Remarks on this clone: Its antigen remains unidentified. No much larger clone is present one base from it, and per-base qualities are unavailable.

In this chain, TRBV4-1 is recombined with TRBJ2-7; TRBD2 might be the D gene, on 5 matching bases. This TCR came from an adult with an advanced solid tumor such as melanoma, head and neck, liver or kidney cancer. Source: CD4+ or CD8+ T cells sorted from blood, taken in a trial of the OX40 agonist ivuxolimab. Read as DNA, the sequence is TGCGCCAGCAGCCAACAAGGGAGCGGTTCATACGAGCAGTACTTC. Translated, it gives CASSQQGSGSYEQYF.